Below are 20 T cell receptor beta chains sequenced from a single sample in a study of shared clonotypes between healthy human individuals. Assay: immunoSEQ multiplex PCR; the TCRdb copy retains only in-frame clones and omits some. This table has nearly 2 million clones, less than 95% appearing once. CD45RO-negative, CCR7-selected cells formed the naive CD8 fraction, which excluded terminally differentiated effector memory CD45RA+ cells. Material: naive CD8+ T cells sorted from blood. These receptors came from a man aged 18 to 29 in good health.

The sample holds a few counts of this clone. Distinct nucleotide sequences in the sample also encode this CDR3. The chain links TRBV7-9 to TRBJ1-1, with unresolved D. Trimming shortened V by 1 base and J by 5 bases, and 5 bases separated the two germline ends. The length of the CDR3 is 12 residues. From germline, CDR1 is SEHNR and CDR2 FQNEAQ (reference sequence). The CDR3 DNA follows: TGTGCCAGCAGCTTAGGGGAGACTGAAGCTTTCTTT. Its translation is CASSLGETEAFF.

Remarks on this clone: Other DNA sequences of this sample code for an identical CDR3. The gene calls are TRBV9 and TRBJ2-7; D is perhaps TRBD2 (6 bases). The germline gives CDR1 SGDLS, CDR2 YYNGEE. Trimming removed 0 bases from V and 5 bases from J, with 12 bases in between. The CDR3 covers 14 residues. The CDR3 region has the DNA TGTGCCAGCAGCGTAGGTGGGGGGACCAACGAGCAGTACTTC. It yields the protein CASSVGGGTNEQYF.

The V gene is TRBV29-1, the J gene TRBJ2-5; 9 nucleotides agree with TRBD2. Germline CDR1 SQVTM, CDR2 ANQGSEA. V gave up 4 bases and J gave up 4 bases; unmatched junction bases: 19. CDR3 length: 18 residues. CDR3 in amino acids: CSVGRGPGLATQGETQYF. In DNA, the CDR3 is TGCAGCGTTGGACGGGGTCCGGGACTAGCAACGCAGGGAGAGACCCAGTACTTC.

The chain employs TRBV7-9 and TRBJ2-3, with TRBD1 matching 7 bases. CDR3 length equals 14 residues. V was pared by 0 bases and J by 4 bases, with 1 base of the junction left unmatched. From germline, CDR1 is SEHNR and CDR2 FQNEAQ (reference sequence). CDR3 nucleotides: TGTGCCAGCAGCTTAGCACAGGGGTCAGATACGCAGTATTTT. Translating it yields CASSLAQGSDTQYF.

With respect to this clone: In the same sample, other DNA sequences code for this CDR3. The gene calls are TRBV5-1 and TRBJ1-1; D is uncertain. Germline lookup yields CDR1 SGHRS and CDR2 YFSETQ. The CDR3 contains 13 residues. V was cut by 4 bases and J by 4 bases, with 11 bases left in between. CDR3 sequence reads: CASSLGLPTEAFF. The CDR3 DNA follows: TGCGCCAGCAGCCTCGGTCTACCCACTGAAGCTTTCTTT.

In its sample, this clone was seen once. The CDR3 DNA reads as TGTGCCAGCAGTTCAATGAGCGAGCAGTACTTC. It encodes CASSSMSEQYF. This sequence joins TRBV13 and TRBJ2-7; D is unclear. Between the trimmed V and J ends, which lost 6 bases and 6 bases, there was a span of 9 bases. The germline CDR1 and CDR2 sequences are PRHDT and FYEKMQ (reference sequence). There are 11 residues in the CDR3. The whole variable domain, filled in from reference TRBV13 and TRBJ2-7, reads AAGVIQSPRHLIKEKRETATLKCYPIPRHDTVYWYQQGPGQDPQFLISFYEKMQSDKGSIPDRFSAQQFSDYHSELNMSSLELGDSALYFCASSSMSEQYFGPGTRLTVT.

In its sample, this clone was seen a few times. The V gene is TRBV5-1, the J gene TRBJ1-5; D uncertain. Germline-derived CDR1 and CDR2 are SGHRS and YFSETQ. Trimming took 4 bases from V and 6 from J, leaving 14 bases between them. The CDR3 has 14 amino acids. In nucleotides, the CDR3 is TGCGCCAGCAGCGAGGACGGACGTGGTCAGCCCCAGCATTTT. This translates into CASSEDGRGQPQHF. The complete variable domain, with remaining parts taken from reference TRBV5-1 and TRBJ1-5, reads KAGVTQTPRYLIKTRGQQVTLSCSPISGHRSVSWYQQTPGQGLQFLFEYFSETQRNKGNFPGRFSGRQFSNSRSEMNVSTLELGDSALYLCASSEDGRGQPQHFGDGTRLSIL.

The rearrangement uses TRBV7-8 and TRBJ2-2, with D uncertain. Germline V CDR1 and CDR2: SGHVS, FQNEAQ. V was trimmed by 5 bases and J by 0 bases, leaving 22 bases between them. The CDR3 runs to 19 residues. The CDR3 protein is CASSPLIGGSRANTGELFF. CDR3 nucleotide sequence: TGTGCCAGCAGCCCGCTAATAGGCGGCTCTCGTGCGAACACCGGGGAGCTGTTTTTT.

This CDR3 is CASSVGPAGYNEQFF. For the CDR3, the DNA is TGTGCCAGCAGCGTAGGGCCAGCGGGATACAATGAGCAGTTCTTC. The V gene is TRBV9, the J gene TRBJ2-1, with TRBD2 matching over 7 bases. V lost 0 bases to trimming and J lost 4 bases; unmatched junction nucleotides: 4. The CDR3 sequence is 15 residues long. CDR1 is SGDLS, CDR2 YYNGEE, per germline.

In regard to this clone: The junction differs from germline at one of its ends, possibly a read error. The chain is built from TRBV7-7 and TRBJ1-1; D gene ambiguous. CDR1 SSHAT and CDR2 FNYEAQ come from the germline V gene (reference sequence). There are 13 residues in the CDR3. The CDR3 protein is CASSLEQNTEAFF. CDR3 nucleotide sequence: TGTGCTAGCAGCTTAGAACAGAACACTGAAGCTTTCTTT. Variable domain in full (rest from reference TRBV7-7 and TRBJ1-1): GAGVSQSPRYKVTKRGQDVTLRCDPISSHATLYWYQQALGQGPEFLTYFNYEAQPDKSGLPSDRFSAERPEGSISTLTIQRTEQRDSAMYRCASSLEQNTEAFFGQGTRLTVV.

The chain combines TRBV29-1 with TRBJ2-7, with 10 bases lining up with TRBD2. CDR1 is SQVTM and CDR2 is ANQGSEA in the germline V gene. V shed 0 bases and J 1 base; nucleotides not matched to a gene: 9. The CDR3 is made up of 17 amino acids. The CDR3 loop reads CSVEEADPSGGSYEQYF. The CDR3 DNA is TGCAGCGTTGAAGAGGCGGATCCTAGCGGGGGTTCCTACGAGCAGTACTTC.

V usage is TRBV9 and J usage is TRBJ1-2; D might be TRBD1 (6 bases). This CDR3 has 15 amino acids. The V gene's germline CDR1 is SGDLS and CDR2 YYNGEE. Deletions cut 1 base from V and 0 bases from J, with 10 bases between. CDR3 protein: CASSVNRETNYGYTF. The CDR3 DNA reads TGTGCCAGCAGCGTAAACAGGGAAACTAACTATGGCTACACCTTC.

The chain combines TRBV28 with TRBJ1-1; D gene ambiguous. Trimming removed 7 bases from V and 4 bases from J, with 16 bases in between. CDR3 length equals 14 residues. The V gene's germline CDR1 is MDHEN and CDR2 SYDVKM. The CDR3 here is CASNPGVGGTEAFF. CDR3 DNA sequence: TGTGCCAGCAATCCGGGAGTGGGTGGCACTGAAGCTTTCTTT.

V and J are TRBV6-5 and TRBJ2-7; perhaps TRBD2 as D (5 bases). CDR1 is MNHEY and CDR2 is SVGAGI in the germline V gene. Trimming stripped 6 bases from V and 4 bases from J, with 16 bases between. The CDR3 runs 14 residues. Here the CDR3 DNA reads TGTGCCAGCAGCATATTTCCGGGGTCGTACGAGCAGTACTTC. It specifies CASSIFPGSYEQYF.

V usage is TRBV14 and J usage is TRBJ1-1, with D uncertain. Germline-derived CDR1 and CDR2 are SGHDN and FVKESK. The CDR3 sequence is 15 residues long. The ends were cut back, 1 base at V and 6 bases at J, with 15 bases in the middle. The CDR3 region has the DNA TGTGCCAGCAGCCAAGGTAACCGGCGGGTCCCTGAAGCTTTCTTT. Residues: CASSQGNRRVPEAFF.

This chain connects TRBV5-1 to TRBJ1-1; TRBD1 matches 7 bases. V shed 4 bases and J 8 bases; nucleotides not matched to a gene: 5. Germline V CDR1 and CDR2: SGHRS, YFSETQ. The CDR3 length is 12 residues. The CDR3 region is CASSHTGVEAFF. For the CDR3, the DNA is TGCGCCAGCAGCCACACAGGGGTAGAAGCTTTCTTT.

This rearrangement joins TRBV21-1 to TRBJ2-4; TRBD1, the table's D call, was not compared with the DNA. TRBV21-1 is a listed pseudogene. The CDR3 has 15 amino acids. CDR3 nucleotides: TGTGCCAGCAGCCTGCCAGGGATCTACATCCACATTCAGTACTTC. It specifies CASSLPGIYIHIQYF.

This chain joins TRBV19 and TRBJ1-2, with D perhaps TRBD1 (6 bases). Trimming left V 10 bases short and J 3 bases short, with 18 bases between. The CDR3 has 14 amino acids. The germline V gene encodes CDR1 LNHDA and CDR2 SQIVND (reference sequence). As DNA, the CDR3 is TGTGCCACCGATGCTAGGGGGGTCGACTATGGCTACACCTTC. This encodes CATDARGVDYGYTF.

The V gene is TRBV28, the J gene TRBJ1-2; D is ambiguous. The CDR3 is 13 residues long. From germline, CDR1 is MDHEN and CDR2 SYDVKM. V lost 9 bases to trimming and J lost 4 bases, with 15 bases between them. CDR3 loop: CASRAEGRYGYTF. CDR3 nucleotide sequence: TGTGCCAGTCGTGCCGAGGGTCGCTATGGCTACACCTTC.

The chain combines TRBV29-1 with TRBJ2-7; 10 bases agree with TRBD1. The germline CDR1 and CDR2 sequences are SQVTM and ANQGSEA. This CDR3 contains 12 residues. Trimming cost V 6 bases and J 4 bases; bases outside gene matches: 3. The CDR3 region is CSVGQGIYEQYF. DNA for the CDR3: TGCAGCGTGGGACAGGGGATTTACGAGCAGTACTTC.